The clone carrying this T cell receptor beta chain was detected ten times or more. Its specificity is not known. The data were taken from a study of CD8+CD57+ T cells in acquired aplastic anemia. Researchers used genomic DNA as the template to profile TCR beta VDJ and CDR3. TCRdb recomputed calls from the reads with MiXCR, one row per CDR3 protein. The sample consists of about 180,000 distinct CDR3 sequences, over 40% of them appearing once. Findings of the study overall: Fewer than 35 sequences, all CD8+ CDR3, were shared between patients and controls.

In patients chosen for sequencing, flow cytometry had shown CD8+CD57+ cell expansion. Germline-derived CDR1 and CDR2 are DFQATT and SNEGSKA (reference sequence). CDR3 length: 14 residues. The sequencing sample was made of sorted CD4+, CD8+, or CD8+CD57+ T cells (not recorded which) from PBMCs. The sequence derives from a human donor with aplastic anemia. V usage is TRBV20-1 and J usage is TRBJ2-7; the match to TRBD2 covers 8 bases. The CDR3 bases are TGCAGCGCCTTGGGGCGGGAGGTATCCTACGAGCAGTACTTC. As protein: CSALGREVSYEQYF.